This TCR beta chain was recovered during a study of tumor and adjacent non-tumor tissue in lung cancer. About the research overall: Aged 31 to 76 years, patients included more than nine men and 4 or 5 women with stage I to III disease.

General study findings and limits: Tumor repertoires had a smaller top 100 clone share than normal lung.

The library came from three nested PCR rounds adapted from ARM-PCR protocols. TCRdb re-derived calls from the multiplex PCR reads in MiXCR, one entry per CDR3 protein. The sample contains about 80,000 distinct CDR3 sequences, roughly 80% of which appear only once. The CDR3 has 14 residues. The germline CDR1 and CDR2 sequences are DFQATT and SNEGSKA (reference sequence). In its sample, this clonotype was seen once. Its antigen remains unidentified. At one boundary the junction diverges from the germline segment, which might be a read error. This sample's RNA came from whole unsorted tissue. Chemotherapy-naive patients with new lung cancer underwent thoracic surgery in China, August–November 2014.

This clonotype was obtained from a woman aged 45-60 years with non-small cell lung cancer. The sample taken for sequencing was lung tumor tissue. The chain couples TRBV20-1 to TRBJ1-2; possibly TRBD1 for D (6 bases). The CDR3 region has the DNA TGCAGTGCTAACGCCGTCGGGGGCGACTATGGCTGCACCTTC. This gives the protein CSANAVGGDYGCTF.